This entry lists 31 T cell receptor beta chains sequenced from one sample in a study of identical twins. TCRdb passed the 5' RACE reads through MiXCR, listing each CDR3 protein once. Altogether 420,000 or so distinct CDR3 sequences are present, 18% being singletons, with the ten largest covering approximately 12%. Sequencing was carried out using naive T cells sorted from blood. These receptors were obtained from a man in his fifties or sixties in good health.

This clonotype was observed a few times. The rearrangement joins TRBV12-5 to TRBJ2-3, with a tentative D call TRBD2 (6 bases). Germline V gives CDR1 LGHNT, CDR2 FRNRAP. V was clipped by 8 bases and J by 2 bases, with 14 bases between them. This CDR3 is built from 14 residues. CDR3 DNA sequence: TGTGCTAGTAATGAAGGCGGGGTCACAGATACGCAGTATTTT. Translated, it gives CASNEGGVTDTQYF.

This clonotype was counted at least ten times. The rearrangement uses TRBV7-9 and TRBJ1-4; 7 nucleotides agree with TRBD1. Germline CDR1 is SEHNR and CDR2 is FQNEAQ (reference sequence). The CDR3 runs 15 residues. J gave up 5 bases and V 5 bases, and 8 bases lay outside the gene matches. CDR3 amino acids: CASSRRTGGNEKLFF. The DNA of the CDR3 is TGTGCCAGCAGCCGAAGGACAGGCGGGAATGAAAAACTGTTTTTT. Combining the CDR3 with reference TRBV7-9 and TRBJ1-4 gives the whole variable domain DTGVSQNPRHKITKRGQNVTFRCDPISEHNRLYWYRQTLGQGPEFLTYFQNEAQLEKSRLLSDRFSAERPKGSFSTLEIQRTEQGDSAMYLCASSRRTGGNEKLFFGSGTQLSVL.

This clonotype was picked up many times. An end of the junction differs from the germline gene, which may be a read error. This chain joins TRBV12-3 or TRBV12-4 and TRBJ2-1; 10 nucleotides line up with TRBD2. The CDR3 totals 15 residues. CDR3 DNA: TGTGCCAGCAGTCTAGCGGGAGTGTCCTACAATGAGCAGTTCTTC. Translated, it gives CASSLAGVSYNEQFF.

This clonotype was detected a few times. This sequence joins TRBV20-1 and TRBJ2-1; 7 positions agree with TRBD2. CDR3 length: 15 amino acids. The V and J ends lost 1 base and 3 bases, in that order; junction bases with no gene match: 6. Germline CDR1 reads DFQATT; CDR2 reads SNEGSKA (reference sequence). CDR3 residues: CSARGGGVFYNEQFF. The CDR3 nucleotides are TGCAGTGCTAGAGGCGGGGGAGTATTCTACAATGAGCAGTTCTTC.

The genes are TRBV7-2 and TRBJ1-1, with D possibly TRBD1 on 5 matching bases. Germline loops: CDR1 SGHTA, CDR2 FQGNSA. This CDR3 is built from 14 residues. V lost 1 base and J lost 5, with 11 bases in between. The CDR3 coding sequence is TGTGCCAGCAGCTTAGGCAGGGTTTCTACTGAAGCTTTCTTT. This codes for CASSLGRVSTEAFF.

This clonotype was observed a few times. This chain joins TRBV5-1 and TRBJ2-3; D remains ambiguous. Trimming stripped 0 bases from V and 4 bases from J, with 9 bases between. CDR1 is SGHRS, CDR2 YFSETQ, per germline. The CDR3 spans 14 residues. The CDR3 DNA reads as TGCGCCAGCAGCTTGGAGGCTTTGGCAGATACGCAGTATTTT. Its protein is CASSLEALADTQYF. Together with reference TRBV5-1 and TRBJ2-3, the CDR3 gives the full variable domain: KAGVTQTPRYLIKTRGQQVTLSCSPISGHRSVSWYQQTPGQGLQFLFEYFSETQRNKGNFPGRFSGRQFSNSRSEMNVSTLELGDSALYLCASSLEALADTQYFGPGTRLTVL.

The chain is built from TRBV11-2 and TRBJ2-7; perhaps TRBD2 as D (6 bases). The CDR3 totals 15 residues. Per the germline V gene, CDR1 is SGHAT and CDR2 is FQNNGV. The V end lost 2 bases, the J end lost 0 bases, and 11 bases lay between the germline ends. The CDR3 DNA reads as TGTGCCAGCAGCTTAAATTTAGCGGACTCCTACGAGCAGTACTTC. It is translated as CASSLNLADSYEQYF.

The chain joins TRBV7-9 to TRBJ1-1; the D is unclear. Trimming removed 4 bases at V and 1 base at J, with 7 bases between. Germline lookup yields CDR1 SEHNR and CDR2 FQNEAQ (reference sequence). This CDR3 is 13 amino acids long. CDR3 sequence (DNA): TGTGCCAGCAGCTCGACACAGAACACTGAAGCTTTCTTT. Amino acid sequence: CASSSTQNTEAFF.

Many counts were recorded for this clonotype. The V gene is TRBV27, the J gene TRBJ2-5, with 9 bases that match TRBD1. Germline CDR1 is MNHEY and CDR2 is SMNVEV (reference sequence). The CDR3 has 14 residues. V shed 6 bases and J 4 bases; nucleotides not matched to a gene: 6. In DNA form, the CDR3 reads TGTGCCAGCAGACCGGGACAGGGAATAGAGACCCAGTACTTC. Residues: CASRPGQGIETQYF.

This clonotype was seen once. One end of the junction is discordant with germline, which a read error may explain. The J gene is TRBJ2-5, the V gene TRBV11-2; D is uncertain. Germline V gene data show CDR1 as SGHAT and CDR2 as FQNNGV. The CDR3 is 12 residues long. The CDR3 region is CASSFPTEKADF. In nucleotides, the CDR3 is TGTGCCAGCAGCTTCCCGACGGAAAAAGCTGACTTC. Together with reference TRBV11-2 and TRBJ2-5, the CDR3 gives the full variable domain: EAGVAQSPRYKIIEKRQSVAFWCNPISGHATLYWYQQILGQGPKLLIQFQNNGVVDDSQLPKDRFSAERLKGVDSTLKIQPAKLEDSAVYLCASSFPTEKADFGPGTRLLVL.

This chain connects TRBV6-5 to TRBJ2-3; 12 bases are shared with TRBD1. CDR3 length equals 16 residues. The V gene's germline CDR1 is MNHEY and CDR2 SVGAGI. Losses at the gene ends were 1 base for V and 5 bases for J; bases not matched to a gene: 4. The CDR3 is CASSYLGQGAEDTQYF. As DNA, the CDR3 is TGTGCCAGCAGTTACTTGGGACAGGGGGCAGAAGATACGCAGTATTTT.

J is TRBJ2-3 and V is TRBV7-2; the match to TRBD2 covers 9 bases. V gave up 4 bases and J gave up 9 bases; unmatched junction bases: 11. Germline V gene data show CDR1 as SGHTA and CDR2 as FQGNSA. CDR3 length equals 15 residues. The CDR3 DNA reads TGTGCCAGCAGCTCAGCTCTAGCGGGGCTAGGCACGCAGTATTTT. Translated: CASSSALAGLGTQYF.

This clonotype came up many times. The V and J genes are TRBV7-3 and TRBJ2-1; D gene uncertain. Deletions cut 0 bases from V and 0 bases from J, with 21 bases between. CDR1 and CDR2 from the germline V gene are SGHTA and FQGTGA. This CDR3 is 20 amino acids long. This CDR3 reads CASSLTPLMSFPSSYNEQFF. DNA for the CDR3: TGTGCCAGCAGCTTAACCCCTCTGATGAGCTTCCCGAGCTCCTACAATGAGCAGTTCTTC.

This clonotype was recorded a few times. This chain uses TRBV20-1 with TRBJ1-5; 11 bases are a match to TRBD1. Germline values: CDR1 DFQATT, CDR2 SNEGSKA (reference sequence). This CDR3 comprises 15 residues. V lost 5 bases and J lost 2; bases outside the gene matches: 5. This chain's CDR3 is CSARTGGHGNQPQHF. CDR3 in DNA: TGCAGTGCTCGGACAGGGGGCCACGGCAATCAGCCCCAGCATTTT.

This clonotype was observed many times. V is TRBV5-1 and J is TRBJ2-1; possibly TRBD2 for D (6 bases). Germline V gene sequence: CDR1 SGHRS, CDR2 YFSETQ. The V end was cut by 4 bases, the J end by 5 bases, with 28 bases between. The CDR3 consists of 19 residues. DNA of the CDR3: TGCGCCAGCAGCGGCGGGACGACATGGAGATTGGAGCCACACAATGAGCAGTTCTTC. The encoded protein is CASSGGTTWRLEPHNEQFF.

Note on this clonotype: A much larger clone sits a single nucleotide away, making a read error possible. The chain recombines TRBV5-6 with TRBJ2-5; D call uncertain. Germline-derived CDR1 and CDR2 are SGHDT and YYEEEE. The CDR3 sequence is 12 residues long. CDR3 residues: CASSLKREAQYF. CDR3 DNA: TGTGCCAGCAGCTTGAAGCGAGAGGCCCAGTACTTC.

The gene calls are TRBV20-1 and TRBJ1-1; possibly TRBD1 for D (5 bases). Looked up from germline, CDR1 is DFQATT and CDR2 is SNEGSKA (reference sequence). This CDR3 is built from 12 residues. V lost 3 bases, J lost 6 bases, and 11 bases lay in between. In DNA, the CDR3 is TGCAGTGCTAGGCCCAGACAGTCTGAAGCTTTCTTT. Translated, it gives CSARPRQSEAFF.

This clonotype was found a few times. The V gene is TRBV20-1, the J gene TRBJ1-4; D call uncertain. The V and J ends lost 5 bases and 7 bases respectively, with 14 bases between them. This CDR3 has 13 residues. Germline CDR1 DFQATT, CDR2 SNEGSKA (reference sequence). The CDR3 loop is CSAAPGGSEKLFF. Written as DNA, the CDR3 is TGCAGTGCTGCTCCCGGCGGGAGTGAAAAACTGTTTTTT.

The chain couples TRBV20-1 to TRBJ1-1; TRBD1 matches at 7 bases. V gave up 5 bases and J gave up 3 bases; unmatched junction bases: 3. CDR1 is DFQATT, CDR2 SNEGSKA, per germline (reference sequence). The CDR3 is made up of 12 amino acids. In nucleotides, the CDR3 is TGCAGTGCTGGACAGGAATACACTGAAGCTTTCTTT. Encoded protein: CSAGQEYTEAFF.

This clonotype was counted ten times or more. The chain employs TRBV12-3 or TRBV12-4 and TRBJ1-5; no clear D gene. V lost 6 bases to trimming and J lost 8 bases, with 14 bases between them. The length of the CDR3 is 13 residues. The CDR3 DNA reads TGTGCCAGCAGCATGCTTGGAAAGGAGCCCCAGCATTTT. Amino acids: CASSMLGKEPQHF.

The V call is TRBV3-1, the J call TRBJ2-7; 7 nucleotides agree with TRBD1. The CDR3 covers 14 residues. Trimming at V came to 3 bases and at J to 6 bases, leaving 8 bases not matched to a gene. CDR1 and CDR2 (germline): LGHDT, YNNKEL (reference sequence). Written as DNA, the CDR3 is TGTGCCAGCAGCCACCAACAGGGGCTCGGCGAGCAGTACTTC. It codes for CASSHQQGLGEQYF.

This clonotype was picked up a small number of times. The rearrangement joins TRBV5-6 to TRBJ2-3; D is uncertain. With 0 bases removed from V and 2 bases from J, the gap between germline ends came to 7 bases. The germline V gene encodes CDR1 SGHDT and CDR2 YYEEEE. The CDR3 length is 14 residues. The CDR3 reads CASSLARATDTQYF. CDR3 in DNA: TGTGCCAGCAGCTTGGCAAGGGCCACAGATACGCAGTATTTT.

This clonotype has only one observation. This chain links TRBV30 with TRBJ2-3; TRBD2 aligns across 7 bases. Trimming at V came to 2 bases and at J to 6 bases, leaving 11 bases not matched to a gene. The CDR3 length is 15 residues. Germline V gene lookup returns CDR1 GTSNPN and CDR2 SVGIG (reference sequence). The CDR3 is CAWSPAGRRRDTQYF. In DNA, the CDR3 is TGTGCCTGGAGTCCAGCGGGGCGGCGGAGGGATACGCAGTATTTT.

The chain employs TRBV28 and TRBJ1-1, with 9 bases fitting TRBD1. V was pared by 8 bases and J by 8 bases, with 6 bases of the junction left unmatched. Germline V gives CDR1 MDHEN, CDR2 SYDVKM. This CDR3 has 12 amino acids. The chain's CDR3 is CASFIQGAEAFF. The CDR3, as DNA: TGTGCCAGCTTCATACAGGGGGCGGAAGCTTTCTTT.

This clonotype was counted many times. The chain links TRBV3-1 to TRBJ2-2; no definite D call. CDR1 and CDR2 from the germline V gene are LGHDT and YNNKEL (reference sequence). V lost 4 bases and J lost 3, with 6 bases in between. There are 13 residues in the CDR3. CDR3 sequence reads: CASSPLDTGELFF. The CDR3 nucleotides read TGTGCCAGCAGCCCTTTAGACACCGGGGAGCTGTTTTTT.

The chain joins TRBV5-1 to TRBJ2-1; possibly TRBD2 for D (5 bases). V lost 4 bases and J 11 bases, leaving 16 bases between the germline ends. Per germline, CDR1 SGHRS and CDR2 YFSETQ. The CDR3 length is 13 residues. The CDR3 sequence is CASSEGSSNKQFF. The CDR3 coding sequence is TGCGCCAGCAGCGAAGGGAGTTCTAACAAGCAGTTCTTC.

The rearrangement links TRBV12-3 or TRBV12-4 to TRBJ2-5; D possibly corresponds to TRBD2 (6 bases). The CDR3 is 13 amino acids. Trimming cost V 6 bases and J 3 bases, with 11 bases left between them. As DNA, the CDR3 is TGTGCCAGCAGATTTACGGGAGAAGAGACCCAGTACTTC. Its translation: CASRFTGEETQYF.

This clonotype was seen ten or more times. The rearrangement links TRBV12-3 or TRBV12-4 to TRBJ2-2, with D tentatively TRBD1 (5 bases). The CDR3 runs to 15 residues. Trimming shortened V by 3 bases and J by 1 base, and 9 bases separated the two germline ends. CDR3 DNA sequence: TGTGCCAGCAGTTTTCCCAGGGTGAACACCGGGGAGCTGTTTTTT. Translation: CASSFPRVNTGELFF.

This clonotype has ten or more counts. The genes are TRBV10-3 and TRBJ2-3; D is unresolved. Trimming removed 8 bases at V and 4 bases at J, with 13 bases between. This CDR3 spans 13 amino acids. Germline V gene data show CDR1 as ENHRY and CDR2 as SYGVKD. This chain's CDR3 is CAIHNIGADTQYF. The CDR3 DNA reads TGTGCCATCCATAATATTGGGGCAGATACGCAGTATTTT.

This clonotype was picked up many times. This chain connects TRBV28 to TRBJ2-5, with 8 bases matching TRBD1. From germline, CDR1 is MDHEN and CDR2 SYDVKM. This CDR3 spans 15 amino acids. After removal of 4 bases from V and 5 bases from J, the junction contained 9 bases not matched to a gene. DNA of the CDR3: TGTGCCAGCAGTTCAACCCGGACAGGGCGGGAGACCCAGTACTTC. Its protein product is CASSSTRTGRETQYF.

There are a few counts of this clonotype. The chain is built from TRBV6-1 and TRBJ1-1, with D possibly being TRBD1 (6 bases). The CDR3 totals 13 residues. V was trimmed by 8 bases and J by 2 bases, leaving 12 bases between them. Germline V gene data show CDR1 as MNHNS and CDR2 as SASEGT. DNA for the CDR3: TGTGCCAGCGTCGCACAGGGTAACACTGAAGCTTTCTTT. Amino acids: CASVAQGNTEAFF.